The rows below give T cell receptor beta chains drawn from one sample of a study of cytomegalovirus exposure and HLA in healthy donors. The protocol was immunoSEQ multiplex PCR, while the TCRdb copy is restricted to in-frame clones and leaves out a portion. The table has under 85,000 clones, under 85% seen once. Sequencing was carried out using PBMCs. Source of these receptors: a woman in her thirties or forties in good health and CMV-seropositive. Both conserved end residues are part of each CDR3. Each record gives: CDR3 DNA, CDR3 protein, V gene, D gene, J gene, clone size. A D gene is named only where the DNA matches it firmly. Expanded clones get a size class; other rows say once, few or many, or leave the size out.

cdr3_nt: TGTGCCAGCAGCTTGGACCCCGGGTCCCCCTTCAATGAGCAGTTCTTC
cdr3_aa: CASSLDPGSPFNEQFF
v_call: TRBV5-4
d_call: .
j_call: TRBJ2-1
clone_size: .

cdr3_nt: TGTGCCTGGAGTCCCACGTCCGGGACTAGCAGTTACTACGAGCAGTACTTC
cdr3_aa: CAWSPTSGTSSYYEQYF
v_call: TRBV30
d_call: TRBD2
j_call: TRBJ2-7
clone_size: .

cdr3_nt: TGTGCCAGCAGAGAGACAGGGGGTTTGGGGGCTGAAGCTTTCTTT
cdr3_aa: CASRETGGLGAEAFF
v_call: TRBV2
d_call: TRBD1
j_call: TRBJ1-1
clone_size: .

cdr3_nt: TGTGCCAGCAGTCCAGGGACAGGGCTAGATACGCAGTATTTT
cdr3_aa: CASSPGTGLDTQYF
v_call: TRBV25-1
d_call: TRBD1
j_call: TRBJ2-3
clone_size: few

cdr3_nt: TGTGCTAGTGGTTTGGTAGGCAGGGTCGGTCAGCCCCAGCATTTT
cdr3_aa: CASGLVGRVGQPQHF
v_call: TRBV12-5
d_call: .
j_call: TRBJ1-5
clone_size: few

cdr3_nt: TGTGCCAGCAGCGAAGCCTATAGCAATCAGCCCCAGCATTTT
cdr3_aa: CASSEAYSNQPQHF
v_call: TRBV2
d_call: .
j_call: TRBJ1-5
clone_size: many

cdr3_nt: TGCGCCAGCAGCTCCCGTTTGGCAGGGGCTCGAGGGACCCAAGAGACCCAGTACTTC
cdr3_aa: CASSSRLAGARGTQETQYF
v_call: TRBV4-1
d_call: .
j_call: TRBJ2-5
clone_size: .

cdr3_nt: TGTGCCAGCAGTGAGGAGGACAGGGGGGCCTACAATGAGCAGTTCTTC
cdr3_aa: CASSEEDRGAYNEQFF
v_call: TRBV6-1
d_call: TRBD1
j_call: TRBJ2-1
clone_size: .

cdr3_nt: TGTGCCAGCAGCCCAACGCGGGGGACGCCACATTACGAGCAGTACTTC
cdr3_aa: CASSPTRGTPHYEQYF
v_call: TRBV5-5
d_call: TRBD2
j_call: TRBJ2-7
clone_size: .

cdr3_nt: TGTGCCAGCAGCCTATCGGGGTATACGCAGTATTTT
cdr3_aa: CASSLSGYTQYF
v_call: TRBV7-9
d_call: .
j_call: TRBJ2-3
clone_size: .

cdr3_nt: TGTGCCAGCAGTGACGGCGGGTACACAGATACGCAGTATTTT
cdr3_aa: CASSDGGYTDTQYF
v_call: TRBV6-4
d_call: .
j_call: TRBJ2-3
clone_size: .

cdr3_nt: TGCGCCAGCAGCTTGCGGAGCAACTCCTACGAGCAGTACTTC
cdr3_aa: CASSLRSNSYEQYF
v_call: TRBV5-1
d_call: .
j_call: TRBJ2-7
clone_size: .

cdr3_nt: TGTGCCAGCGCAAAAGGTTTCCAGGGGGCGCTAGGCTACACCTTC
cdr3_aa: CASAKGFQGALGYTF
v_call: TRBV28
d_call: TRBD1
j_call: TRBJ1-2
clone_size: .

cdr3_nt: TGCGCCAGCAGCATATCAGGGGACTCCTATAATTCACCCCTCCACTTT
cdr3_aa: CASSISGDSYNSPLHF
v_call: TRBV5-1
d_call: .
j_call: TRBJ1-6
clone_size: .

cdr3_nt: TGTGCCAGCAGTGAAAGGGGGGGCCCGGGATCACCCCTCCACTTT
cdr3_aa: CASSERGGPGSPLHF
v_call: TRBV2
d_call: .
j_call: TRBJ1-6
clone_size: .

cdr3_nt: TGTGCCAGCAGCCAAGATTCGGGCAGGGTTCGAAACACCGGGGAGCTGTTTTTT
cdr3_aa: CASSQDSGRVRNTGELFF
v_call: TRBV4-2
d_call: .
j_call: TRBJ2-2
clone_size: .

cdr3_nt: TGTGCCAGCAGCGTCCAACGTGGGACTCCTCCCTACGAGCAGTACTTC
cdr3_aa: CASSVQRGTPPYEQYF
v_call: TRBV9
d_call: .
j_call: TRBJ2-7
clone_size: .

cdr3_nt: TGTGCCAGCAGTTTCCGGAACAGGGGGTACGAGCAGTACTTC
cdr3_aa: CASSFRNRGYEQYF
v_call: TRBV28
d_call: TRBD1
j_call: TRBJ2-7
clone_size: once

cdr3_nt: TGTGCCAGCAGTTTACCTAGCGGGAGAGGTAAGAATGAGCAGTTCTTC
cdr3_aa: CASSLPSGRGKNEQFF
v_call: TRBV28
d_call: TRBD2
j_call: TRBJ2-1
clone_size: .

cdr3_nt: TGTGCCAGCAGCGCAGGCGCTAGCGGGAGCTCCTACAATGAGCAGTTCTTC
cdr3_aa: CASSAGASGSSYNEQFF
v_call: TRBV7-8
d_call: TRBD2
j_call: TRBJ2-1
clone_size: once

cdr3_nt: TGTGCCAGCAGCTTCGTGGCGGCGGGGACAGGGTTATACGAGCAGTACTTC
cdr3_aa: CASSFVAAGTGLYEQYF
v_call: TRBV7-2
d_call: TRBD1
j_call: TRBJ2-7
clone_size: .

cdr3_nt: TGTGCCACCAGCTTAGGGAGGGAAAGGTACGAGCAGTACTTC
cdr3_aa: CATSLGRERYEQYF
v_call: TRBV15
d_call: TRBD2
j_call: TRBJ2-7
clone_size: .

cdr3_nt: TGCGCCAGCAGCTTGGCCGGGGCAGGGGTCACTGAAGCTTTCTTT
cdr3_aa: CASSLAGAGVTEAFF
v_call: TRBV5-1
d_call: .
j_call: TRBJ1-1
clone_size: .

cdr3_nt: TGTGCCAGCAGTTTGGAGACAGGGGGCTTTGGCAATCAGCCCCAGCATTTT
cdr3_aa: CASSLETGGFGNQPQHF
v_call: TRBV28
d_call: TRBD1
j_call: TRBJ1-5
clone_size: .

cdr3_nt: TGTGCCACCAGGAGGGACAACAATCAGCCCCAGCATTTT
cdr3_aa: CATRRDNNQPQHF
v_call: TRBV15
d_call: .
j_call: TRBJ1-5
clone_size: .

cdr3_nt: TGTGCCAGCAGCTTGGGAGGACAGGGGAGGACTGAAGCTTTCTTT
cdr3_aa: CASSLGGQGRTEAFF
v_call: TRBV5-4
d_call: TRBD1
j_call: TRBJ1-1
clone_size: .

cdr3_nt: TGCACCAGCAGCCAAGAGGCGGGGATCGACGAGCAGTACTTC
cdr3_aa: CTSSQEAGIDEQYF
v_call: TRBV1
d_call: .
j_call: TRBJ2-7
clone_size: .

cdr3_nt: TGTGCCATGTTGGGGGGTGCGGGCGAGCAGTACTTC
cdr3_aa: CAMLGGAGEQYF
v_call: TRBV7-8
d_call: .
j_call: TRBJ2-7
clone_size: .

cdr3_nt: TGCGCCAGCAGCCTGGAGGCAGGCAGAGATACGCAGTATTTT
cdr3_aa: CASSLEAGRDTQYF
v_call: TRBV5-1
d_call: .
j_call: TRBJ2-3
clone_size: .

cdr3_nt: TGCGCCAGCAGCTTCCAGGGTGGTGGCTACACCTTC
cdr3_aa: CASSFQGGGYTF
v_call: TRBV5-1
d_call: .
j_call: TRBJ1-2
clone_size: .

cdr3_nt: TGTGCCTGGAGAAGCGGTGCGGGTTACGAGCAGTACTTC
cdr3_aa: CAWRSGAGYEQYF
v_call: TRBV30
d_call: .
j_call: TRBJ2-7
clone_size: once

cdr3_nt: TGCAGCGTTGAAAGGGGGCAATTCACAGATACGCAGTATTTT
cdr3_aa: CSVERGQFTDTQYF
v_call: TRBV29-1
d_call: TRBD1
j_call: TRBJ2-3
clone_size: once

cdr3_nt: TGTGCCAGCAGCCGGGACAGGGACAATGAGCAGTTCTTC
cdr3_aa: CASSRDRDNEQFF
v_call: TRBV11-1
d_call: TRBD1
j_call: TRBJ2-1
clone_size: .

cdr3_nt: TGTGCCAGCAGTTCCCCGTCCGGGACAGGGTTAGCTGGGGCCAACGTCCTGACTTTC
cdr3_aa: CASSSPSGTGLAGANVLTF
v_call: TRBV27
d_call: TRBD1
j_call: TRBJ2-6
clone_size: .

cdr3_nt: TGTGCCAGCAGCTCGCTCAGACTAGCGGGGGGCACCTTAGCCAAAAACATTCAGTACTTC
cdr3_aa: CASSSLRLAGGTLAKNIQYF
v_call: TRBV5-4
d_call: TRBD2
j_call: TRBJ2-4
clone_size: .

cdr3_nt: TGTGCCATCCAGACAGGGGGCGCGAACACCGGGGAGCTGTTTTTT
cdr3_aa: CAIQTGGANTGELFF
v_call: TRBV2
d_call: TRBD1
j_call: TRBJ2-2
clone_size: .